Below are 21 T cell receptor beta chains sequenced from a single sample in a study of cytomegalovirus exposure and HLA in healthy donors. The PCR used 60 Vbeta and 13 Jbeta primers. Measured with immunoSEQ multiplex PCR; TCRdb has only the in-frame clones, and not every one. The table records 120,000 to 150,000 clones, around three quarters of them present only once. Input material: PBMCs. The origin of the receptors is a man younger than 45 in good health and CMV-seronegative.

The CDR3 nucleotides read TGTGCCAGCAGTTACTCCGCTGACACAGGGATTGGTGGCTACACCTTC. Translating gives CASSYSADTGIGGYTF. This chain links TRBV6-6 with TRBJ1-2; possible D gene TRBD1, 6 bases. V was shortened by 0 bases and J by 7 bases, with 18 bases between the two germline ends. Germline lookup yields CDR1 MNHNY and CDR2 SVGAGI (reference sequence). This CDR3 spans 16 amino acids.

Only a few counts were recorded for this clone. This chain links TRBV11-2 with TRBJ2-5, with TRBD1 identical over 8 bases. CDR1 SGHAT and CDR2 FQNNGV come from the germline V gene. The V gene end was trimmed by 4 bases and the J gene end by 2 bases; junction bases not matched to a gene: 3. The CDR3 length is 14 residues. The CDR3 bases are TGTGCCAGCAGCTGGACAGGGAATCAAGAGACCCAGTACTTC. Its translation: CASSWTGNQETQYF.

This clone was counted once. V gene TRBV11-2 combines with J gene TRBJ1-1; a weak D match, TRBD1 (5 bases). CDR3 length equals 17 residues. From germline, CDR1 is SGHAT and CDR2 FQNNGV. V was shortened by 5 bases and J by 1 base, with 20 bases between the two germline ends. The CDR3 DNA reads TGTGCCAGCAGCCCCCCCGTCGGGGGTTGGCGGAACACTGAAGCTTTCTTT. Translating gives CASSPPVGGWRNTEAFF.

For this clone: The junction departs from the called germline gene at one end, perhaps through a read error. The chain employs TRBV5-1 and TRBJ1-6; 10 bases match TRBD1. This CDR3 spans 19 amino acids. The germline CDR1 and CDR2 sequences are SGHRS and YFSETQ. CDR3 DNA sequence: TGCGCCAGCAGCATCGGACAGGGGGGCGGAAGCTCCTATAATTCACCCCTCAACTTT. This gives the protein CASSIGQGGGSSYNSPLNF.

The V gene is TRBV5-1, the J gene TRBJ2-3; TRBD1 matches at 9 bases. J lost 2 bases, V lost 5 bases, and 3 bases had no gene match. CDR1 and CDR2 from the germline V gene are SGHRS and YFSETQ. CDR3 length: 14 amino acids. This chain's CDR3 is CASRDRGDTDTQYF. For the CDR3, the DNA is TGCGCCAGCAGAGACAGGGGGGACACAGATACGCAGTATTTT.

The chain is built from TRBV19 and TRBJ1-1; TRBD1 might be the D (6 bases). Germline V gene data show CDR1 as LNHDA and CDR2 as SQIVND (reference sequence). There are 15 residues in the CDR3. The germline V and J ends were trimmed by 7 bases and 2 bases, with 17 bases remaining between them. CDR3 in amino acids: CASILGAQGNTEAFF. The CDR3 nucleotides read TGTGCCAGTATATTGGGGGCGCAGGGCAACACTGAAGCTTTCTTT.

This clone was seen more than once but under ten times. V usage is TRBV6-5 and J usage is TRBJ1-1, with D possibly matching TRBD1 (5 bases). The V gene's germline CDR1 is MNHEY and CDR2 SVGAGI. There are 14 residues in the CDR3. The germline V and J ends were trimmed by 2 bases and 5 bases, with 12 bases remaining between them. CDR3 DNA sequence: TGTGCCAGCAGTTACAGCAGGGTAGGGACTGAAGCTTTCTTT. Translating it yields CASSYSRVGTEAFF.

For this clone: One end of the junction does not line up with germline, which may come from a read error. This chain links TRBV2 with TRBJ1-5; 7 positions match TRBD1. This CDR3 region has 16 residues. CDR1 and CDR2 (germline): SNHLY, FYNNEI. The CDR3 DNA reads as TGTGCCAGCACCCGAGAGGGGGCGGACAATAATCAGCCCCAGAATTTT. Translation gives CASTREGADNNQPQNF.

The chain is built from TRBV28 and TRBJ2-5; D possibly corresponds to TRBD2 (7 bases). Trimming took off 8 bases at V and 4 bases at J, with 17 bases between the two ends. The germline V gene encodes CDR1 MDHEN and CDR2 SYDVKM. The CDR3 consists of 14 residues. The CDR3 loop reads CASRRGGAIETQYF. In nucleotides, the CDR3 is TGTGCCAGCCGAAGGGGGGGGGCAATAGAGACCCAGTACTTC. Based on the CDR3 plus reference TRBV28 and TRBJ2-5, the full variable domain is DVKVTQSSRYLVKRTGEKVFLECVQDMDHENMFWYRQDPGLGLRLIYFSYDVKMKEKGDIPEGYSVSREKKERFSLILESASTNQTSMYLCASRRGGAIETQYFGPGTRLLVL.

The V call is TRBV2, the J call TRBJ2-7; 7 positions agree with TRBD2. CDR1 SNHLY and CDR2 FYNNEI come from the germline V gene. There are 15 residues in the CDR3. The V and J ends lost 4 bases and 0 bases, in that order; junction bases with no gene match: 6. Written as DNA, the CDR3 is TGTGCCAGCAGTGCAGGACTAGGGATCTCCTACGAGCAGTACTTC. It encodes CASSAGLGISYEQYF.

This clone was counted once. This chain links TRBV5-4 with TRBJ1-5; a weak D match, TRBD1 (5 bases). Germline-derived CDR1 and CDR2 are SGHNT and YYREEE (reference sequence). V was shortened by 0 bases and J by 7 bases, with 8 bases between the two germline ends. CDR3 length: 13 residues. The CDR3 bases are TGTGCCAGCAGCTTGGAGCGGGGGCAGCCCCAGCATTTT. Translating it yields CASSLERGQPQHF.

The rearrangement joins TRBV2 to TRBJ1-2; 8 bases line up with TRBD1. The V gene's germline CDR1 is SNHLY and CDR2 FYNNEI. Trimming took 6 bases from V and 1 from J; bases not matched to a gene: 4. This CDR3 has 14 residues. The CDR3 here is CASSGDRGNYGYTF. The CDR3, as DNA: TGTGCCAGCAGCGGTGACAGGGGTAACTATGGCTACACCTTC. Filled out from reference TRBV2 and TRBJ1-2, the complete variable domain reads EPEVTQTPSHQVTQMGQEVILRCVPISNHLYFYWYRQILGQKVEFLVSFYNNEISEKSEIFDDQFSVERPDGSNFTLKIRSTKLEDSAMYFCASSGDRGNYGYTFGSGTRLTVV.

The table lists this clone with a count of one. The gene calls are TRBV19 and TRBJ2-7; 7 nucleotides agree with TRBD1. Germline V gives CDR1 LNHDA, CDR2 SQIVND (reference sequence). The CDR3 sequence is 15 residues long. The V segment lost 5 bases and the J segment 3 bases; nucleotides outside the gene matches: 10. The chain's CDR3 is CASSVTGLQDYEQYF. CDR3 sequence (DNA): TGTGCCAGTAGTGTGACAGGGCTCCAAGACTACGAGCAGTACTTC.

This CDR3 is CASSSWDRGNEQFF. The CDR3 DNA is TGTGCCAGCAGTTCCTGGGACAGGGGTAATGAGCAGTTCTTC. The chain has TRBV28 and TRBJ2-1, with 10 bases fitting TRBD1. The CDR3 sequence is 14 residues long. With V trimmed by 4 bases and J by 7 bases, 4 bases remained unmatched. CDR1 is MDHEN and CDR2 is SYDVKM in the germline V gene.

The chain couples TRBV6-5 to TRBJ1-2; 8 positions agree with TRBD1. V shed 5 bases, J shed 7 bases, and the junction held 9 bases outside the gene matches. The CDR3 sequence is 14 residues long. In germline, CDR1 is MNHEY, CDR2 SVGAGI. CDR3 sequence (DNA): TGTGCCAGCAGTACCCGGACAGGGTCTCGTGGCTACACCTTC. It codes for CASSTRTGSRGYTF.

The chain combines TRBV18 with TRBJ1-1; the D gene is possibly TRBD1 (5 bases). CDR1 is KGHSH and CDR2 is LQKENI in the germline V gene. The V and J ends lost 6 bases and 3 bases respectively, with 11 bases between them. There are 13 residues in the CDR3. In nucleotides, the CDR3 is TGTGCCAGCTCTCAACAGGAGTACACTGAAGCTTTCTTT. This codes for CASSQQEYTEAFF.

The V and J genes are TRBV4-1 and TRBJ2-3; D ambiguous. This CDR3 spans 14 amino acids. Looked up from germline, CDR1 is MGHRA and CDR2 is YSYEKL. V was pared by 0 bases and J by 0 bases, with 4 bases between. CDR3 coding DNA: TGCGCCAGCAGCCAAGATCATAGCACAGATACGCAGTATTTT. This gives the protein CASSQDHSTDTQYF.

V and J are TRBV29-1 and TRBJ1-2, with D possibly being TRBD1 (5 bases). The V end was cut by 6 bases, the J end by 4 bases, with 18 bases between. Looked up from germline, CDR1 is SQVTM and CDR2 is ANQGSEA. This CDR3 region has 14 residues. CDR3 loop: CSVGGTERGYGYTF. In nucleotides, the CDR3 is TGCAGCGTGGGCGGGACCGAGCGTGGCTATGGCTACACCTTC.

The chain links TRBV27 to TRBJ2-5; 8 nucleotides match TRBD2. Germline V gene lookup returns CDR1 MNHEY and CDR2 SMNVEV (reference sequence). V trimming: 3 bases; J trimming: 5 bases; junction bases outside the gene matches: 2. The CDR3 totals 13 residues. CDR3: CASSFGGVETQYF. DNA of the CDR3: TGTGCCAGCAGTTTCGGGGGGGTGGAGACCCAGTACTTC.

Note on this clone: Other DNA sequences from this sample encode an identical CDR3 as well. The chain has TRBV6-4 and TRBJ2-3, with a tentative D call TRBD1 (6 bases). The CDR3 loop spans 15 amino acids. The germline CDR1 and CDR2 sequences are MRHNA and SNTAGT. The V end lost 0 bases, the J end lost 1 base, and 8 bases lay between the germline ends. CDR3 in amino acids: CASSDSPGGTDTQYF. CDR3 nucleotides: TGTGCCAGCAGTGACTCGCCAGGGGGCACAGATACGCAGTATTTT.

This clone was counted between two and nine times. V gene TRBV29-1 combines with J gene TRBJ2-7; TRBD2 is a possible D gene (5 bases). Germline CDR1 and CDR2: SQVTM and ANQGSEA. The CDR3 consists of 14 residues. The germline V and J ends were trimmed by 4 bases and 2 bases, with 15 bases remaining between them. The CDR3: CSVGSGYPTYEQYF. CDR3 DNA sequence: TGCAGCGTTGGATCGGGATACCCTACCTACGAGCAGTACTTC.